Reported below is one TCR beta chain. This specimen belongs to a study of low-dose radiotherapy and immunotherapy resistance in tumors. Looking at the study overall: Intravenous cyclophosphamide at 200 mg/m2 preceded radiation and immunotherapy by one day, every two weeks.

With TRAV- and TRBV-specific primers, first-strand cDNA was made, covering the alpha and beta chains. The authors amplified TCRs for 20 to 25 PCR cycles with a constant-region primer and a V-primer adapter. Following isolation, mRNA was amplified via in vitro transcription. TCRdb used MiXCR to reprocess the reads, holding one entry per CDR3 protein. Here the sample spans more than 70,000 distinct CDR3 sequences, around 31% being singletons. Noted time point: before trial treatment. The donors' regimen was nivolumab, ipilimumab, aspirin, low-dose cyclophosphamide and low-dose radiotherapy. As a condition of eligibility, patients had advanced solid tumors lacking tumor-infiltrating lymphocytes. The CDR3 sequence is 15 residues long. CDR1 and CDR2 from the germline V gene are MNHEY and SVGAGI. Trimming removed 10 bases from V and 0 bases from J, with 15 bases in between.

This sequence originates from a female donor with ovarian cancer. The chain links TRBV6-5 to TRBJ2-2; either TRBD1 or TRBD2 may fit D (6 bases each). The starting material was PBMCs, obtained before treatment. This CDR3 reads CATPPGGTNTGELFF. The CDR3 nucleotides read TGTGCCACCCCTCCCGGGGGCACGAACACCGGGGAGCTGTTTTTT.